These 20 T cell receptor beta chains were all obtained from the same sample, sequenced in a study of response to subunit inactivated influenza vaccine (dated by TCRdb to the late 2010s). Library method: RT-PCR. TCRdb names Illumina HiSeq 2500 as the instrument used. TCRdb ran its own pipeline on the public reads, namely fastp trimming at Q25 and MiXCR clone calling, and kept in-frame beta chains. CDR3 protein sequences are deduplicated, and each keeps its most common genes and DNA. In all, the sample holds approximately 230,000 distinct CDR3 sequences, and more than 9% of those were seen once. About 7.8% of the sample is taken by the ten largest. The material sequenced was non-naive T cells sorted from PBMCs, taken 14 to 15 days before vaccination. The sample's cell subset or site label, decoded: memory T cell fraction. These receptors all stem from a man aged 50 or older who received an inactivated influenza vaccine. Donor details come from another sample of the same person, matched by shared clones.

At least ten counts were recorded for this clonotype. The DNA of the CDR3 is TGCAGCGTGGCCCGCGTGGATAGACAAGAGACCCAGTACTTC. This translates into CSVARVDRQETQYF. The rearrangement links TRBV29-1 to TRBJ2-5; D is ambiguous. The V end was cut by 6 bases, the J end by 2 bases, with 16 bases between. The CDR3 covers 14 residues. Germline V lookup: CDR1 SQVTM, CDR2 ANQGSEA.

The chain employs TRBV2 and TRBJ1-5, with D perhaps TRBD1 (6 bases). V was pared by 4 bases and J by 6 bases, with 13 bases between. Germline V CDR1 and CDR2: SNHLY, FYNNEI. The CDR3 has 14 residues. The CDR3 DNA is TGTGCCAGCAGTGTTGGGGGGGCTGGTCAGCCCCAGCATTTT. It yields the protein CASSVGGAGQPQHF.

This clonotype came up a few times. The chain combines TRBV2 with TRBJ2-7; a possible D gene is TRBD2 (5 bases). The CDR3 is 16 amino acids. The V and J ends lost 5 bases and 5 bases respectively, with 22 bases between them. Germline-derived CDR1 and CDR2 are SNHLY and FYNNEI. CDR3: CASSLDPRGKSHEQYF. CDR3 coding DNA: TGTGCCAGCAGTTTAGATCCCAGAGGGAAGAGCCACGAGCAGTACTTC.

This clonotype was recorded a few times. The genes are TRBV24-1 and TRBJ2-5, with 10 bases aligning to TRBD2. This CDR3 has 17 amino acids. Germline CDR1 KGHDR, CDR2 SFDVKD. V dropped 3 bases and J dropped 0; count of bases not matched to a gene: 6. Here the CDR3 DNA reads TGTGCCACCAGTGATACCACGGGACTAGCGAACCAAGAGACCCAGTACTTC. This sequence encodes CATSDTTGLANQETQYF.

This clonotype was picked up a small number of times. V usage is TRBV10-3 and J usage is TRBJ1-1, with 7 bases lining up with TRBD1. The V segment lost 8 bases and the J segment 8 bases; nucleotides outside the gene matches: 8. The CDR3 consists of 12 residues. From germline, CDR1 is ENHRY and CDR2 SYGVKD. CDR3 DNA sequence: TGTGCCATCGGGGAGACAGGGATCGAAGCTTTCTTT. Encoded protein: CAIGETGIEAFF.

A few counts support this clonotype. The J gene is TRBJ2-4, the V gene TRBV4-1; possible D gene TRBD2, 6 bases. CDR3 length equals 17 residues. CDR1 MGHRA and CDR2 YSYEKL come from the germline V gene. The V and J ends lost 0 bases and 4 bases respectively, with 16 bases between them. CDR3 loop: CASSQEIGVAVKNIQYF. The CDR3 DNA follows: TGCGCCAGCAGCCAAGAGATCGGAGTAGCGGTTAAAAACATTCAGTACTTC.

V gene TRBV6-1 combines with J gene TRBJ2-7, with D perhaps assigned TRBD1 or TRBD2 (5 bases each). Trimming cost V 4 bases and J 7 bases, with 14 bases left between them. The CDR3 totals 13 residues. Germline V gene sequence: CDR1 MNHNS, CDR2 SASEGT. The CDR3 region has the DNA TGTGCCAGCAGTGTCGGGGCCGCGGTGGAGCAGTACTTC. It specifies CASSVGAAVEQYF.

Ten or more counts support this clonotype. The V call is TRBV20-1, the J call TRBJ1-5, with 7 nucleotides matching TRBD1. The V segment lost 0 bases and the J segment 4 bases; nucleotides outside the gene matches: 6. Germline-derived CDR1 and CDR2 are DFQATT and SNEGSKA (reference sequence). This CDR3 contains 15 residues. The chain's CDR3 is CSAREGQTGNQPQHF. CDR3 DNA sequence: TGCAGTGCTAGAGAGGGACAGACAGGGAATCAGCCCCAGCATTTT.

This clonotype was observed a handful of times. The chain uses TRBV29-1 and TRBJ1-4; the D is unclear. Trimming removed 6 bases from V and 8 bases from J, with 19 bases in between. The germline V gene encodes CDR1 SQVTM and CDR2 ANQGSEA. The CDR3 runs 14 residues. CDR3 coding DNA: TGCAGCGTCGCCACCGCGGGTTCGCGGGAAAAACTGTTTTTT. Amino acids: CSVATAGSREKLFF.

This clonotype was seen only a few times. The chain recombines TRBV5-1 with TRBJ2-3, with a weak D call TRBD2 (6 bases). CDR3 length: 14 residues. V shed 3 bases and J shed 1 base, with 9 bases lying between them. Germline CDR1 SGHRS, CDR2 YFSETQ. DNA for the CDR3: TGCGCCAGCAGCTGGGTAGCGGGCACAGATACGCAGTATTTT. Its protein product is CASSWVAGTDTQYF.

This clonotype has only one observation. V gene TRBV4-2 combines with J gene TRBJ2-7, with D hard to call. Trimming took off 2 bases at V and 3 bases at J, with 11 bases between the two ends. Germline assignment: CDR1 LGHNA and CDR2 YNFKEQ. There are 14 residues in the CDR3. DNA for the CDR3: TGTGCCAGCAGCCAATTCGTGAACCTCTACGAGCAGTACTTC. Translated, it gives CASSQFVNLYEQYF.

This clonotype was seen ten or more times. The chain has TRBV28 and TRBJ2-3; D call uncertain. Trimming cost V 5 bases and J 8 bases, with 11 bases left between them. CDR3 length: 12 residues. The V gene's germline CDR1 is MDHEN and CDR2 SYDVKM. The CDR3: CASSPPSLTQYF. The CDR3 DNA reads TGTGCCAGCAGTCCGCCATCGCTTACGCAGTATTTT.

The sample holds many counts of this clonotype. V usage is TRBV10-3 and J usage is TRBJ2-2, with a possible D match to TRBD2 (6 bases). From germline, CDR1 is ENHRY and CDR2 SYGVKD. V lost 4 bases to trimming and J lost 8 bases, with 23 bases between them. The CDR3 is 17 amino acids. The chain's CDR3 is CAISGPSGGTGPGELFF. DNA of the CDR3: TGTGCCATCAGTGGCCCTTCGGGCGGGACCGGTCCGGGGGAGCTGTTTTTT.

This clonotype was recorded many times. The rearrangement links TRBV9 to TRBJ2-3; D is perhaps TRBD2 (6 bases). This CDR3 region has 15 residues. In germline, CDR1 is SGDLS, CDR2 YYNGEE. The germline V and J ends were trimmed by 1 base and 1 base, with 10 bases remaining between them. CDR3 sequence reads: CASSVSGGGTDTQYF. The CDR3 bases are TGTGCCAGCAGCGTAAGCGGAGGGGGCACAGATACGCAGTATTTT.

This clonotype is a singleton in its sample. J is TRBJ2-1 and V is TRBV14; D call uncertain. V dropped 4 bases and J dropped 10 bases, with 11 bases sitting between them. The CDR3 covers 12 residues. From germline, CDR1 is SGHDN and CDR2 FVKESK. The CDR3 nucleotides are TGTGCCAGCAGCCGGTCGGGCAGCGAGCAGTTCTTC. Translating it yields CASSRSGSEQFF.

This clonotype has at least ten counts. The genes are TRBV4-3 and TRBJ2-1, with D perhaps TRBD2 (5 bases). Between the trimmed V and J ends, which lost 1 base and 5 bases, there was a span of 15 bases. There are 16 residues in the CDR3. Germline CDR1 LGHNA, CDR2 YSLEER. This CDR3 reads CASSQVRGSGNNEQFF. In nucleotides, the CDR3 is TGCGCCAGCAGCCAAGTTAGAGGGAGTGGTAACAATGAGCAGTTCTTC.

CDR3 residues: CSATRTGLSYEQYF. CDR3 DNA sequence: TGCAGTGCTACCAGGACAGGGCTTTCCTACGAGCAGTACTTC. This rearrangement joins TRBV20-1 to TRBJ2-7; 8 nucleotides line up with TRBD1. V was pared by 4 bases and J by 1 base, with 6 bases of the junction left unmatched. The CDR3 runs 14 residues. CDR1 and CDR2 from the germline V gene are DFQATT and SNEGSKA (reference sequence).

The chain links TRBV28 to TRBJ1-5, with TRBD1 identical over 7 bases. The CDR3 totals 14 residues. V shed 6 bases, J shed 7 bases, and the junction held 9 bases outside the gene matches. Germline V gives CDR1 MDHEN, CDR2 SYDVKM. The CDR3 DNA reads TGTGCCAGCAGAGGGCCAGGGGGGCGGCAGCCCCAGCATTTT. This codes for CASRGPGGRQPQHF.

Ten or more counts support this clonotype. The V gene is TRBV3-1, the J gene TRBJ2-1; 12 positions agree with TRBD2. The junction had 9 bases not matched to a gene; V was cut back by 3 bases and J by 0 bases. The CDR3 is 19 residues long. The germline V gene has CDR1 LGHDT and CDR2 YNNKEL (reference sequence). CDR3 amino acids: CASSHRGLAGWSSYNEQFF. CDR3 coding DNA: TGTGCCAGCAGCCACAGAGGACTAGCGGGGTGGAGCTCCTACAATGAGCAGTTCTTC.

In this sample, this clonotype turned up a few times. The rearrangement joins TRBV27 to TRBJ2-5; D perhaps matches TRBD2 (6 bases). Germline V gives CDR1 MNHEY, CDR2 SMNVEV (reference sequence). V lost 3 bases to trimming and J lost 4 bases, with 15 bases between them. The CDR3 extends over 15 amino acids. The CDR3 loop is CASSFAGSSGETQYF. The DNA for the CDR3 is TGTGCCAGCAGTTTCGCGGGGAGCAGTGGAGAGACCCAGTACTTC.